A selection of T cell receptor beta chains follows, all from one sample in a study of Ad26.COV2.S vaccination and SARS-CoV-2 variants. Profiled with immunoSEQ multiplex PCR; TCRdb holds only in-frame clones, not every one. The sample lists about 440,000 clones; roughly 88% were seen once. Sequences were derived from peripheral blood, sampled in a trial of Ad26.COV2.S vaccine versus placebo. These receptors originate from a person between 18 and 65 years old who received the Ad26.COV2.S COVID-19 vaccine or a placebo. Both conserved end residues are part of each CDR3. D genes are given only for firm matches. A row's size may be missing; if present it is once, few, many or a size class.

D gene	clone size	J gene	V gene	CDR3 DNA	CDR3 protein
NA	NA	TRBJ1-1	TRBV9	TGTGCCAGCAGCGGTCCTAACACTGAAGCTTTCTTT	CASSGPNTEAFF
TRBD1	NA	TRBJ1-2	TRBV6-1	TGTGCCAGCAGTGAAGAGCGGGACAGGGACTATGGCTACACCTTC	CASSEERDRDYGYTF
NA	NA	TRBJ2-1	TRBV9	TGTGCCAGCAGCGTTGGCAGCGGACTCTCCTACAATGAGCAGTTCTTC	CASSVGSGLSYNEQFF
NA	NA	TRBJ1-6	TRBV4-3	TGCACCAGCAGCCAAGAGGGACACTATAATTCACCCCTCCACTTT	CTSSQEGHYNSPLHF
TRBD1	NA	TRBJ2-2	TRBV28	TGTGCCAGCAGTCTCCCGGGACAGTACACCGGGGAGCTGTTTTTT	CASSLPGQYTGELFF
NA	NA	TRBJ2-1	TRBV5-5	TGTGCCAGCAGCTTCAGGGAGGATGAGCAGTTCTTC	CASSFREDEQFF
NA	NA	TRBJ2-3	TRBV2	TGTGCCAGCAGTTCCGGTCGCGAGGGAGGAGGTGTTGATACGCAGTATTTT	CASSSGREGGGVDTQYF
TRBD1	NA	TRBJ1-4	TRBV3-1/TRBV3-2	TGTGCCAGCAGCCAATCGGACAGGCATAATGAAAAACTGTTTTTT	CASSQSDRHNEKLFF
TRBD1	NA	TRBJ1-3	TRBV6-1	TGTGCCAGCAGTGAGAGAGGGACAGGCTCTGGAAACACCATATATTTT	CASSERGTGSGNTIYF
NA	NA	TRBJ1-2	TRBV28	TGTGCCAGCAGTTTCGGGGGGGCGGGATATGGCTACACCTTC	CASSFGGAGYGYTF
NA	once	TRBJ2-6	TRBV11-2	TGTGCCAGCAGCTTAAGGGTCGCAGGGGCCAACGTCCTGACTTTC	CASSLRVAGANVLTF
NA	NA	TRBJ2-5	TRBV5-4	TGTGCCAGCAGCCCACCGGGCTCCTCACCCCAAGAGACCCAGTACTTC	CASSPPGSSPQETQYF
NA	NA	TRBJ1-1	TRBV28	TGTGCCAGCAGTTTATTGGTCAGGGGAATAGATGAAGCTTTCTTT	CASSLLVRGIDEAFF
NA	NA	TRBJ2-7	TRBV5-1	TGCGCCAGCAGCTCCCTCGGGACAAGTCGCTACGAGCAGTACTTC	CASSSLGTSRYEQYF
NA	few	TRBJ2-7	TRBV27	TGTGCCAGCAGTTTCCAAAGCTCCTACGAGCAGTACTTC	CASSFQSSYEQYF
TRBD2	once	TRBJ2-7	TRBV28	TGTGCCTCGACTAGCGGAAACTACGAGCAGTACTTC	CASTSGNYEQYF
NA	NA	TRBJ2-2	TRBV9	TGTGCCAGCAGATCCGGGACATCGAACACCGGGGAGCTGTTTTTT	CASRSGTSNTGELFF
NA	NA	TRBJ2-1	TRBV10-3	TGTGCCATCAGTGAGCGAAGCGGAGTGGCAGACAATGAGCAGTTCTTC	CAISERSGVADNEQFF
TRBD1	NA	TRBJ2-2	TRBV19	TGTGCCAGTAGGGGACAGGGTGACACCGGGGAGCTGTTTTTT	CASRGQGDTGELFF
NA	NA	TRBJ2-1	TRBV9	TGTGCCAGCAGCGTAGCCGGGCAACGGGGTTACAATGAGCAGTTCTTC	CASSVAGQRGYNEQFF
NA	NA	TRBJ2-2	TRBV14	TGTGCCAGCAGACTTAGCGGCTCGAACACCGGGGAGCTGTTTTTT	CASRLSGSNTGELFF
TRBD1	NA	TRBJ2-7	TRBV7-2	TGTGCCAGCAGCTTAGGAAGGGACAGGGGGGCCTACGAGCAGTACTTC	CASSLGRDRGAYEQYF
NA	NA	TRBJ1-1	TRBV5-5	TGTGCCAGCAGCTTGGAGGGTTTCACTGAAGCTTTCTTT	CASSLEGFTEAFF
TRBD2	NA	TRBJ2-1	TRBV5-1	TGCGCCAGCAGCTTGGTTAGCGGGAGGGCCGATGAGCAGTTCTTC	CASSLVSGRADEQFF
NA	NA	TRBJ1-3	TRBV6-5	TGTGCCAGCAGTTCGAGGGACGGCTCTGGAAACACCATATATTTT	CASSSRDGSGNTIYF
NA	NA	TRBJ2-6	TRBV4-1	TGCGCCAGCAGCCAAGAAACCCCTGGTGGGTCCAACGTCCTGACTTTC	CASSQETPGGSNVLTF
NA	NA	TRBJ2-1	TRBV20-1	TGCAGTGCCAACGAGTACAATGAGCAGTTCTTC	CSANEYNEQFF
NA	NA	TRBJ2-3	TRBV6-2/TRBV6-3	TGTGCCAGCAGCGCCACAACCACAGATACGCAGTATTTT	CASSATTTDTQYF
TRBD2	NA	TRBJ2-2	TRBV7-9	TGTGCCAGCAGCCCTAGCGGGAGTGTTACCGGGGAGCTGTTTTTT	CASSPSGSVTGELFF
NA	NA	TRBJ2-1	TRBV27	TGTGCCAGCAGTTCATCGGGTAGGAATGAGCAGTTCTTC	CASSSSGRNEQFF
NA	few	TRBJ2-7	TRBV13	TGTGCCAGCAGCCTTCCCGGGACGCCGAGGCAGTACTTC	CASSLPGTPRQYF
NA	NA	TRBJ2-5	TRBV18	TGTGCCAGCTCACCAACACAGGAAGAGACCCAGTACTTC	CASSPTQEETQYF
NA	NA	TRBJ2-1	TRBV2	TGTGCCAGCAATGGGGAGCCAGTAGACAATGAGCAGTTCTTC	CASNGEPVDNEQFF
NA	few	TRBJ2-7	TRBV19	TGTGCCAGTTCCTTCAGGGTTAGGAACGAGCAGTACTTC	CASSFRVRNEQYF
NA	NA	TRBJ2-1	TRBV20-1	TGCAGTGCTGGTTCCTACAATGAGCAGTTCTTC	CSAGSYNEQFF
NA	once	TRBJ2-3	TRBV18	TGTGCCAGCTCACCCGATCTAACTAGCACAGATACGCAGTATTTT	CASSPDLTSTDTQYF
NA	NA	TRBJ2-7	TRBV5-4	TGTGCCAGCAGTTCCTTTGGACGGAGCTCCTACGAGCAGTACTTC	CASSSFGRSSYEQYF
NA	NA	TRBJ2-7	TRBV27	TGTGCCAGCAGTTTAGTCCCTTCCTACGAGCAGTACTTC	CASSLVPSYEQYF
TRBD1	NA	TRBJ2-7	TRBV29-1	TGCAGCGTTGAAGATCCAGGACAGGGTTACGAGCAGTACTTC	CSVEDPGQGYEQYF
NA	NA	TRBJ2-7	TRBV9	TGTGCCAGCAGCAAACGGACAGAGCCCTCCTACGAGCAGTACTTC	CASSKRTEPSYEQYF
TRBD2	NA	TRBJ2-3	TRBV2	TGTGCCAGCGAGGAGGTAGCGGGTTCCACAGATACGCAGTATTTT	CASEEVAGSTDTQYF
TRBD1	NA	TRBJ1-1	TRBV12-3/TRBV12-4	TGTGCCAGCAGTTCCGCAGGGGGAACTGAAGCTTTCTTT	CASSSAGGTEAFF
NA	NA	TRBJ2-2	TRBV18	TGTGCCAGCTCACCAAGTGGACGGGGCACCGGGGAGCTGTTTTTT	CASSPSGRGTGELFF
TRBD1	NA	TRBJ2-1	TRBV9	TGTGCCAGCAGCCCCGGGACAGGGGGGGATGAGCAGTTCTTC	CASSPGTGGDEQFF
NA	NA	TRBJ2-3	TRBV7-3	TGTGCCAGCAGCTTAACAGGACAGAAGACAGATACGCAGTATTTT	CASSLTGQKTDTQYF
NA	NA	TRBJ1-1	TRBV28	TGTGCCAGCAGTTTACCCACAGGGTGGAACACTGAAGCTTTCTTT	CASSLPTGWNTEAFF
NA	NA	TRBJ1-1	TRBV30	TGTGCCTGGAGGTCCCCGCCGACGGCCCCTGGGAACACTGAAGCTTTCTTT	CAWRSPPTAPGNTEAFF
NA	NA	TRBJ2-7	TRBV13	TGTGCCAGCAGCTTAGGACAGGGCAGGGGATACGAGCAGTACTTC	CASSLGQGRGYEQYF
NA	NA	TRBJ2-3	TRBV7-9	TGTGCCAGCAGCGCGACGGGGGAGTCCACAGATACGCAGTATTTT	CASSATGESTDTQYF
TRBD1	NA	TRBJ2-4	TRBV13	TGTGCCAGCAGCCCCCCCGGTGAAGACAGGGGTGACATTCAGTACTTC	CASSPPGEDRGDIQYF
NA	NA	TRBJ1-6	TRBV28	TGTGCCAGCAGTAGCCTACAGGGTAATAATTCACCCCTCCACTTT	CASSSLQGNNSPLHF
TRBD1	NA	TRBJ2-7	TRBV4-1	TGCGCCAGCAGCCAAGTCCACCGGGACAGTAAGAACGAGCAGTACTTC	CASSQVHRDSKNEQYF
NA	once	TRBJ1-4	TRBV2	TGTGCCAGCAGCCCATCAGGGGATGAAAAACTGTTTTTT	CASSPSGDEKLFF